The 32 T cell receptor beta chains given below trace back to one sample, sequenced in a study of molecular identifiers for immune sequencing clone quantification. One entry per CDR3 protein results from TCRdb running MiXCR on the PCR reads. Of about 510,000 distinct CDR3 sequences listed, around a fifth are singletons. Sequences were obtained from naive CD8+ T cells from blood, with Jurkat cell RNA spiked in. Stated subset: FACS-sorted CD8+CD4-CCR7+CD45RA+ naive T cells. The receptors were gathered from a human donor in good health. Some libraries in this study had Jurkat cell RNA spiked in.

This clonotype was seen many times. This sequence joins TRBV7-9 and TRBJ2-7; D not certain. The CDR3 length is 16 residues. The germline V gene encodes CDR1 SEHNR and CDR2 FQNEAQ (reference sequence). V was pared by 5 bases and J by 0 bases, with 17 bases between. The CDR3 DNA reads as TGTGCCAGCAGCCTAACCGGTGGTCCTAGCTCCTACGAGCAGTACTTC. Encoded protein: CASSLTGGPSSYEQYF.

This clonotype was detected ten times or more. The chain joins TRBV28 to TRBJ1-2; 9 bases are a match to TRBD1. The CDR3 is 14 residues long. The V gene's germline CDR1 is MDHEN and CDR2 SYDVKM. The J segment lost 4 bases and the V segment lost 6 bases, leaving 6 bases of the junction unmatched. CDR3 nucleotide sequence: TGTGCCAGCAGCCTACAGGGGGCCGGCTATGGCTACACCTTC. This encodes CASSLQGAGYGYTF.

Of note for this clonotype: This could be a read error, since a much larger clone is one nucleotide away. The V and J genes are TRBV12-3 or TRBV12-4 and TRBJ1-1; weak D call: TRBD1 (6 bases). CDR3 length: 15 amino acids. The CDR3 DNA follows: TGTGCCAGCAGTTTGGGGGGGGCAATGAACACTAAAGCTTTCTTT. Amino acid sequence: CASSLGGAMNTKAFF.

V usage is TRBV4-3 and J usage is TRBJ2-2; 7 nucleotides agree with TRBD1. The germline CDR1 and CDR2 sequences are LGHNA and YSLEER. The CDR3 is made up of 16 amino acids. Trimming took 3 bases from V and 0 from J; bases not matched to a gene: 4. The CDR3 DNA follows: TGCGCCAGCAGCCACGACAGGGCAACGAACACCGGGGAGCTGTTTTTT. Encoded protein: CASSHDRATNTGELFF.

CDR3 DNA: TGCAGCGTTGAAGACAGGGGGGCCTCCTACGAGCAGTACTTC. As protein: CSVEDRGASYEQYF. The genes are TRBV29-1 and TRBJ2-7, with D perhaps matching TRBD1 (7 bases). The CDR3 is 14 residues long. Germline CDR1 is SQVTM and CDR2 is ANQGSEA. V was cut by 0 bases and J by 0 bases, with 9 bases left in between.

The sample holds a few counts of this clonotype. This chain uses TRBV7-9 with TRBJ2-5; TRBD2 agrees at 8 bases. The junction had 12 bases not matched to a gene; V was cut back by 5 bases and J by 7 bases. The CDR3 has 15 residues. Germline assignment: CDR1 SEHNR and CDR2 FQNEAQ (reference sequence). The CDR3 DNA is TGTGCCAGCAGCCCCCCAGCGGGGGCCCCGGCGACCCAGTACTTC. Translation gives CASSPPAGAPATQYF. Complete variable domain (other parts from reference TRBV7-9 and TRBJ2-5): DTGVSQNPRHKITKRGQNVTFRCDPISEHNRLYWYRQTLGQGPEFLTYFQNEAQLEKSRLLSDRFSAERPKGSFSTLEIQRTEQGDSAMYLCASSPPAGAPATQYFGPGTRLLVL.

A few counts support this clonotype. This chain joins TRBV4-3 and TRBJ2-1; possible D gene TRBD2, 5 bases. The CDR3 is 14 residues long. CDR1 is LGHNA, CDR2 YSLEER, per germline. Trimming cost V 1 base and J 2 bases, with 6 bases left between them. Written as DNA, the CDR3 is TGCGCCAGCAGCCAAGCCGGGGCCTACAATGAGCAGTTCTTC. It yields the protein CASSQAGAYNEQFF.

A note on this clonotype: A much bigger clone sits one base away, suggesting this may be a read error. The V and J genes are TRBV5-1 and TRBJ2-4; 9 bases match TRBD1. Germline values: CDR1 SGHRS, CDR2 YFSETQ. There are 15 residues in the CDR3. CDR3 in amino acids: CAGRPTGTGIEIQYF. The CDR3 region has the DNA TGCGCCGGCAGACCTACCGGGACAGGGATTGAGATTCAGTACTTC. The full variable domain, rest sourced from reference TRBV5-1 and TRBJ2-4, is KAGVTQTPRYLIKTRGQQVTLSCSPISGHRSVSWYQQTPGQGLQFLFEYFSETQRNKGNFPGRFSGRQFSNSRSEMNVSTLELGDSALYLCAGRPTGTGIEIQYFGAGTRLSVL.

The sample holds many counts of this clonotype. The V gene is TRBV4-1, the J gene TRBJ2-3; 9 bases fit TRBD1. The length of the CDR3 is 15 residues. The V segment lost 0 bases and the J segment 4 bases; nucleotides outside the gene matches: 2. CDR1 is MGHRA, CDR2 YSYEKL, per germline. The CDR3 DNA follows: TGCGCCAGCAGCCAAGAGGGACAGGGTCCAGATACGCAGTATTTT. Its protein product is CASSQEGQGPDTQYF.

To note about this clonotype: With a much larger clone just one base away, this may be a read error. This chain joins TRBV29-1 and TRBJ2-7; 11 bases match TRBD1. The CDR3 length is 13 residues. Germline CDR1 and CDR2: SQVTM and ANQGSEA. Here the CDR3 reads CSVLDRGQYERYF. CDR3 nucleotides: TGCAGCGTCCTGGACAGGGGGCAGTACGAGCGGTACTTC.

In DNA form, the CDR3 reads TGCAGTGCTGGCCGGGACAGTTCTCAAGAGACCCAGTACTTC. It codes for CSAGRDSSQETQYF. V is TRBV20-1 and J is TRBJ2-5; 7 nucleotides line up with TRBD1. With 5 bases clipped from V and 2 bases from J, the junction kept 8 bases outside the gene matches. This CDR3 is 14 amino acids long. Germline CDR1 reads DFQATT; CDR2 reads SNEGSKA (reference sequence).

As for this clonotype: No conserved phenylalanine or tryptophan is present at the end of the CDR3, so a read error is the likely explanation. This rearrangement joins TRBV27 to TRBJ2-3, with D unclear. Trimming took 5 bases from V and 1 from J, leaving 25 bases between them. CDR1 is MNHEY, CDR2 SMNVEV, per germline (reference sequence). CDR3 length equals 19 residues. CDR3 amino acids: CASSPLPSRSRTRTDTQYL. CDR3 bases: TGTGCCAGCAGTCCTCTCCCTTCCCGAAGCCGTACTCGCACAGATACGCAGTATCTT.

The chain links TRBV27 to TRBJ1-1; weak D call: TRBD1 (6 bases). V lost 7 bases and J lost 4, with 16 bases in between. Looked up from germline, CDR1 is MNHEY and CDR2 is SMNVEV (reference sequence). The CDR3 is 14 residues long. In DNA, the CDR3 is TGTGCCAGCACTCTGACAGGTCGGGCCACTGAAGCTTTCTTT. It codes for CASTLTGRATEAFF.

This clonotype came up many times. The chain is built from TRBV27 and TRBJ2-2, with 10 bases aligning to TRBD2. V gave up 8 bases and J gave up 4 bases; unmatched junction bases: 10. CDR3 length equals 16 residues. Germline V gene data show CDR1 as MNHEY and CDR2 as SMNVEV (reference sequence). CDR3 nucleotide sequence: TGTGCCAGCGGAGTAGCGGGAGGCCGAGGCACCGGGGAGCTGTTTTTT. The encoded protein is CASGVAGGRGTGELFF.

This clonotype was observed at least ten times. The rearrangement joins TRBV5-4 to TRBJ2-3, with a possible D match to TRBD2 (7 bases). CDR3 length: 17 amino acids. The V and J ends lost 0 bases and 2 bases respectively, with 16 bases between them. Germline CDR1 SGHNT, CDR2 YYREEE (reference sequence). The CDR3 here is CASSLEGAGAFTDTQYF. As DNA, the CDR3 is TGTGCCAGCAGCTTGGAGGGCGCGGGGGCCTTCACAGATACGCAGTATTTT.

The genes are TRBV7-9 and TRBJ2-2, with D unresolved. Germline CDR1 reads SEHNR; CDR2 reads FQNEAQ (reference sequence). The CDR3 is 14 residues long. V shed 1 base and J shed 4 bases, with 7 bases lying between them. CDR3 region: CASSLVDRTGELFF. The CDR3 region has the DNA TGTGCCAGCAGCTTAGTTGACCGCACCGGGGAGCTGTTTTTT. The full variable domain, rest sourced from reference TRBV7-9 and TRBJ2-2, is DTGVSQNPRHKITKRGQNVTFRCDPISEHNRLYWYRQTLGQGPEFLTYFQNEAQLEKSRLLSDRFSAERPKGSFSTLEIQRTEQGDSAMYLCASSLVDRTGELFFGEGSRLTVL.

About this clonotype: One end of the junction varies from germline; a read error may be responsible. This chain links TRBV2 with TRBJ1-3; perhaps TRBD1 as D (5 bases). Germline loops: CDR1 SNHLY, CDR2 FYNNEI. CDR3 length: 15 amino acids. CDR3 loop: CASALGTAGGNTTYF. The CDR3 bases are TGTGCCAGCGCCCTCGGGACGGCGGGAGGAAACACCACATATTTT.

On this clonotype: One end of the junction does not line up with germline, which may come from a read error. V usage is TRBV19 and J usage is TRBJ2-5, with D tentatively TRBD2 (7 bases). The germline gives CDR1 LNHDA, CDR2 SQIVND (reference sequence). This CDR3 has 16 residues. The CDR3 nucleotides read TGTGCCAGTAGTCCCTACTTCGGGGGGCCCCAAGAGACCCAGTGCTTC. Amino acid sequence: CASSPYFGGPQETQCF.

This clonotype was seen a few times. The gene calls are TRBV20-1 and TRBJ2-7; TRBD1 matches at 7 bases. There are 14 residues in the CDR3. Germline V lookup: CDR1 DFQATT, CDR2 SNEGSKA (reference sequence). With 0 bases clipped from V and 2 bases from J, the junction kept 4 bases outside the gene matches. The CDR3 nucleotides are TGCAGTGCTAGAGATCAGGGGGTTACCTACGAGCAGTACTTC. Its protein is CSARDQGVTYEQYF.

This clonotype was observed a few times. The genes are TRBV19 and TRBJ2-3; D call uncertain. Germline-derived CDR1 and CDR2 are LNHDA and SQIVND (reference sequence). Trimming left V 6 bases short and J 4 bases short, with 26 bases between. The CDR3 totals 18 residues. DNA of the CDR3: TGTGCCAGTAGCTGGAGCGTCCAGTGGGCCTCATCGGCAGATACGCAGTATTTT. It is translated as CASSWSVQWASSADTQYF.

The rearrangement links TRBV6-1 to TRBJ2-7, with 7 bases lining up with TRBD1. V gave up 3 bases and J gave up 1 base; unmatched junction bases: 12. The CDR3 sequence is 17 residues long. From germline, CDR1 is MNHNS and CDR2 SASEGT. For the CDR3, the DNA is TGTGCCAGCAGTGAGGAGTTAACAGGGGTTTCTTCCTACGAGCAGTACTTC. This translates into CASSEELTGVSSYEQYF.

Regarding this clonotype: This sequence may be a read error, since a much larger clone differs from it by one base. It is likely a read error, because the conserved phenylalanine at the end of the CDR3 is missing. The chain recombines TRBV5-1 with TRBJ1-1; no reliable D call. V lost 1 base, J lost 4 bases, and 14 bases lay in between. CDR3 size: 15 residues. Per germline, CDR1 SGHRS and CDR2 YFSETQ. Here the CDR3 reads CASSLLGNDATEAFL. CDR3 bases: TGCGCCAGCAGCTTGTTAGGGAATGACGCCACTGAAGCTTTCCTT.

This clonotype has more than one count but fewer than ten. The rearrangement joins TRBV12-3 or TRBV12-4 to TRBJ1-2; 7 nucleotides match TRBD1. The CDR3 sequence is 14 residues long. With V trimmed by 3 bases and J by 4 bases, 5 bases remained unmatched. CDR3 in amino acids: CASSFDREFYGYTF. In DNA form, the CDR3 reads TGTGCCAGCAGTTTTGACAGGGAATTCTATGGCTACACCTTC.

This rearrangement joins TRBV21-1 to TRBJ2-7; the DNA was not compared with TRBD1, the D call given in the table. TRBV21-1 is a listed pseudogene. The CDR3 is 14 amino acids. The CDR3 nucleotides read TGTGCCAGCAGCAAAGAGCAGGGGGCTAGAGAGCAGTACTTC. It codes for CASSKEQGAREQYF.

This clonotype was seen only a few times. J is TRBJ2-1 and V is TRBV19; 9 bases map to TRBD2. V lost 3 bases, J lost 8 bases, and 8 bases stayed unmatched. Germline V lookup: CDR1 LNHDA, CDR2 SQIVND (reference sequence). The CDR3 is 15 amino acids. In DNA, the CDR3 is TGTGCCAGTAGTATCGGGAGACTAGCGGCGGATGAGCAGTTCTTC. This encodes CASSIGRLAADEQFF. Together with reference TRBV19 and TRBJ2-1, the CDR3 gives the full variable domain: DGGITQSPKYLFRKEGQNVTLSCEQNLNHDAMYWYRQDPGQGLRLIYYSQIVNDFQKGDIAEGYSVSREKKESFPLTVTSAQKNPTAFYLCASSIGRLAADEQFFGPGTRLTVL.

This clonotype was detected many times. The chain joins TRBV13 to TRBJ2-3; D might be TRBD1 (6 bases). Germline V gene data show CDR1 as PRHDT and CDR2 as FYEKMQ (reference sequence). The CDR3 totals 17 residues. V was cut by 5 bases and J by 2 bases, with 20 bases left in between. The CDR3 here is CASSPPGGRGFTDTQYF. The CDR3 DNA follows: TGTGCCAGCAGCCCGCCTGGTGGCAGGGGATTCACAGATACGCAGTATTTT.

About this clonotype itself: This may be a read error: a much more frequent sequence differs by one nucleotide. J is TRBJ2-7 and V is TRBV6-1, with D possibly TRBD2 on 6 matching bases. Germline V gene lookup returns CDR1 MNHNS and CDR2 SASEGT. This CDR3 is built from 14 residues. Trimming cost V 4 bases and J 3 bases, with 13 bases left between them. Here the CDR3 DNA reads TGTGCCAGCAGTGGGACCGGGAGATTCTACGAGCAGTACTTC. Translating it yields CASSGTGRFYEQYF.

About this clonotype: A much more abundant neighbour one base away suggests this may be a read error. This CDR3 is CATSVFIGANNEQFF. The CDR3 DNA reads as TGTGCCACCAGTGTTTTCATCGGGGCCAACAATGAGCAGTTCTTC. The chain joins TRBV24-1 to TRBJ2-1; D is perhaps TRBD1 or TRBD2 (5 bases each). The CDR3 totals 15 residues. Trimming took 5 bases from V and 5 from J, leaving 15 bases between them. Looked up from germline, CDR1 is KGHDR and CDR2 is SFDVKD.

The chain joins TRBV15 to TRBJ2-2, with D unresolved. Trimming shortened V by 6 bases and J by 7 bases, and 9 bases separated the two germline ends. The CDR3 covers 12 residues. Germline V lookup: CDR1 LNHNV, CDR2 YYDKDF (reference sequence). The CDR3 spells CATSGKIGELFF. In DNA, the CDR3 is TGTGCCACCAGTGGGAAAATCGGGGAGCTGTTTTTT. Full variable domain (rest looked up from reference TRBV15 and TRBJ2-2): DAMVIQNPRYQVTQFGKPVTLSCSQTLNHNVMYWYQQKSSQAPKLLFHYYDKDFNNEADTPDNFQSRRPNTSFCFLDIRSPGLGDTAMYLCATSGKIGELFFGEGSRLTVL.

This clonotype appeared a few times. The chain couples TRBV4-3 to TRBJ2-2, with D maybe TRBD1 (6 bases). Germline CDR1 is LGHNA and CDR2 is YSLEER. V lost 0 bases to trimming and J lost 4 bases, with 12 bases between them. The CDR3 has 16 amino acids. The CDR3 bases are TGCGCCAGCAGCCAAGACAGGGGTTCGAGCACCGGGGAGCTGTTTTTT. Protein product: CASSQDRGSSTGELFF.

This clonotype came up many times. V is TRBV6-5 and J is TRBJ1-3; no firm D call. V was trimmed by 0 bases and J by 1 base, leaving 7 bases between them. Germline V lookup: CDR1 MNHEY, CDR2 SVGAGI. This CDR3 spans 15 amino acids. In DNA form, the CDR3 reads TGTGCCAGCAGTTACTCCGGGTATTCTGGAAACACCATATATTTT. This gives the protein CASSYSGYSGNTIYF.

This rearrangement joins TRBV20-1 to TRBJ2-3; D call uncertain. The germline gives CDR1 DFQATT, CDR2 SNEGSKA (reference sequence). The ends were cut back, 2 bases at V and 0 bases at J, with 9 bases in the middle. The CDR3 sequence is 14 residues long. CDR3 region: CSARLRDSTDTQYF. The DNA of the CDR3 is TGCAGTGCTAGACTACGAGATAGCACAGATACGCAGTATTTT.